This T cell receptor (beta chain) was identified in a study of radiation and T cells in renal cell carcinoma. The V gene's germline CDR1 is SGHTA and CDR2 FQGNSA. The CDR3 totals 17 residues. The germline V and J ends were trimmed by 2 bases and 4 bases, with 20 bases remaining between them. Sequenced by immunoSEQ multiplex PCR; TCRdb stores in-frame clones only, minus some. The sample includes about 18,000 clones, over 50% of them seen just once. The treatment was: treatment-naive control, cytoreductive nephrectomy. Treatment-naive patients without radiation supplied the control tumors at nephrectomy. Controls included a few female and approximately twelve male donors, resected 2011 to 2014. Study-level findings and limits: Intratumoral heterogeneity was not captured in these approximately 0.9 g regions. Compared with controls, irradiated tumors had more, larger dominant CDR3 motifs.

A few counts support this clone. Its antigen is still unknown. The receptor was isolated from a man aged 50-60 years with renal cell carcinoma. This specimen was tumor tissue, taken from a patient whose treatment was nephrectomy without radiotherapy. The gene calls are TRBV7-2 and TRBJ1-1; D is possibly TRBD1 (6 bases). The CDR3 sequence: CASSLFALWGPGTEAFF. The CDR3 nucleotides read TGTGCCAGCAGCTTATTCGCTTTATGGGGGCCGGGCACTGAAGCTTTCTTT.